The next 5 T cell receptor beta chains were all read from a single sample in a study of blood T cell repertoires in COVID-19. The assay was immunoSEQ multiplex PCR, and TCRdb's table has in-frame clones only and misses some. The table shows around 120,000 clones, with under 85% occurring only once. Sequencing was done on a sample of peripheral blood. The receptors were gathered from a middle-aged man with active or convalescent COVID-19.

The rearrangement uses TRBV4-3 and TRBJ1-2, with no clear D. CDR3 length equals 15 residues. Germline V CDR1 and CDR2: LGHNA, YSLEER. V was trimmed by 1 base and J by 1 base, leaving 10 bases between them. This CDR3 reads CASSQGAKYNYGYTF. CDR3 DNA sequence: TGCGCCAGCAGCCAAGGGGCCAAATATAACTATGGCTACACCTTC.

The J gene is TRBJ2-2, the V gene TRBV9; a weak D match, TRBD2 (7 bases). The germline gives CDR1 SGDLS, CDR2 YYNGEE. V gave up 0 bases and J gave up 4 bases, with 13 bases separating them. CDR3 length equals 16 residues. CDR3 in amino acids: CASSVVAGATTGELFF. CDR3 DNA sequence: TGTGCCAGCAGCGTAGTCGCGGGGGCGACCACCGGGGAGCTGTTTTTT.

The chain is built from TRBV7-6 and TRBJ2-5; 7 bases map to TRBD1. The CDR3 loop spans 15 amino acids. V shed 2 bases and J 1 base; nucleotides not matched to a gene: 4. The germline CDR1 and CDR2 sequences are SGHVS and FNYEAQ. Written as DNA, the CDR3 is TGTGCCAGCAGCTTATTAGGGACAGCCCAAGAGACCCAGTACTTC. Its translation is CASSLLGTAQETQYF.

This clone was detected only once. The V gene is TRBV6-6, the J gene TRBJ1-6; D gene unclear. Germline V gene lookup returns CDR1 MNHNY and CDR2 SVGAGI (reference sequence). V was cut by 0 bases and J by 6 bases, with 12 bases left in between. The CDR3 sequence is 16 residues long. The CDR3 nucleotides read TGTGCCAGCAGTTACTCGAGGGAGGTCAGTAATTCACCCCTCCACTTT. This codes for CASSYSREVSNSPLHF.

The chain uses TRBV7-3 and TRBJ2-1; 7 bases agree with TRBD1. The V and J ends lost 5 bases and 3 bases, in that order; junction bases with no gene match: 4. Germline V gives CDR1 SGHTA, CDR2 FQGTGA. The CDR3 consists of 14 residues. The CDR3 region is CASSTRDSYNEQFF. In DNA, the CDR3 is TGTGCCAGCAGCACACGGGACAGCTACAATGAGCAGTTCTTC.